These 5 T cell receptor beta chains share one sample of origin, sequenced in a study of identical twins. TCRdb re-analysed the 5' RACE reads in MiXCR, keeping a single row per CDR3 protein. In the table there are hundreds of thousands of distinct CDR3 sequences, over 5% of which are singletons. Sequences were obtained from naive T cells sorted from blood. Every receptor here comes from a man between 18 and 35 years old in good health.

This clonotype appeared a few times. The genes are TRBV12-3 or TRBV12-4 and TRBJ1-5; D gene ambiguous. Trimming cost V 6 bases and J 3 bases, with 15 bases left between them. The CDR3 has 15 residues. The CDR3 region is CASSGQMEVNQPQHF. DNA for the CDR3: TGTGCCAGCAGCGGTCAGATGGAAGTCAATCAGCCCCAGCATTTT.

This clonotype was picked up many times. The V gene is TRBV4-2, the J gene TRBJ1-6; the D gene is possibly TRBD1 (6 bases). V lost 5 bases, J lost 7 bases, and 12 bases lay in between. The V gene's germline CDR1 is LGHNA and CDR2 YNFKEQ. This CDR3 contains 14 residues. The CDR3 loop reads CASSSRTANSPLHF. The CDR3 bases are TGTGCCAGCAGCTCCCGGACAGCGAATTCACCCCTCCACTTT.

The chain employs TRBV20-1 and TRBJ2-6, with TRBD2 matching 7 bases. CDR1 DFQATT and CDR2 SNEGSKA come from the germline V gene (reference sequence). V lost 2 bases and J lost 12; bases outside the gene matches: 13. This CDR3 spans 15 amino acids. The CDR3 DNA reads TGCAGTGCTAGAACCTCCCCTGGACTAGAAAGCGTCCTGACTTTC. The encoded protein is CSARTSPGLESVLTF.

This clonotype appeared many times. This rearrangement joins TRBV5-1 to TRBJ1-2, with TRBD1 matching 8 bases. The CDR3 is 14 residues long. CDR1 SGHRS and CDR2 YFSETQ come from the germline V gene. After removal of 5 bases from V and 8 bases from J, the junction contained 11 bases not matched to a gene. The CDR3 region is CASSSPGTGGGYTF. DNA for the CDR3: TGCGCCAGCAGTTCGCCCGGGACAGGCGGGGGCTACACCTTC.

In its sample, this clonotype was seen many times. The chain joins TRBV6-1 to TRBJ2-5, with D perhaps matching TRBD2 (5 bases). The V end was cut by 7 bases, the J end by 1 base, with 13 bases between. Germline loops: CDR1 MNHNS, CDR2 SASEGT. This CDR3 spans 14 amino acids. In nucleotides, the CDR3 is TGTGCCAGCAATCAACCCGGGATCCAAGAGACCCAGTACTTC. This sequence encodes CASNQPGIQETQYF.